The 2 T cell receptor beta chains presented below share a single source sample, sequenced in a study of somatic mutations in cytotoxic T cells in rheumatoid arthritis (dated by TCRdb to the late 2010s). Preparation of the library involved the immunoSEQ multiplex PCR assay. Sourced from immuneACCESS, this table was stored by TCRdb with only in-frame sequences that have V and J called. A share of the clones is absent; for the studies checked, an unresolved V gene accounts for under half, and the remainder has no known explanation. This sample has some 11,000 clones in its table, and 70% to 85% of those were observed once. The top ten clones comprise 8% to 9.5% of the sample. The material sequenced was CD8+ T cells sorted from blood. These receptor sequences come from a woman aged 55 to 70 with rheumatoid arthritis.

The gene calls are TRBV28 and TRBJ1-2; TRBD1 aligns across 8 bases. Germline CDR1 is MDHEN and CDR2 is SYDVKM. Unmatched junction bases numbered 2, after V lost 4 bases and J lost 4 bases. CDR3 size: 13 residues. As DNA, the CDR3 is TGTGCCAGCAGTTACAGGGGGGGCTATGGCTACACCTTC. It yields the protein CASSYRGGYGYTF.

The rearrangement uses TRBV28 and TRBJ2-1; the match to TRBD1 covers 7 bases. V lost 3 bases, J lost 7 bases, and 3 bases stayed unmatched. The germline V gene encodes CDR1 MDHEN and CDR2 SYDVKM. The CDR3 is made up of 13 amino acids. The CDR3 nucleotides read TGTGCCAGCAGTTTCGGGGACAGTAATGAGCAGTTCTTC. Its translation: CASSFGDSNEQFF.